These T cell receptor beta chains were read from a single sample in a study of blood T cells in healthy people across ages. TCRdb independently ran MiXCR on the 5' RACE reads; one entry per CDR3 protein. This sample has approximately 820,000 distinct CDR3 sequences, with around 43% found just once. The specimen was blood. Receptors originate from a man aged 55 to 70 in good health. Both conserved end residues are trimmed from each CDR3. D genes are given only for firm matches.

V	J	D	CDR3
TRBV29-1	TRBJ2-1	TRBD2	SVGGRAAYNERF
TRBV11-2	TRBJ2-1	-	ASSTGDSGSSYNEQF
TRBV20-1	TRBJ2-5	-	SARMQEGETQY
TRBV27	TRBJ1-2	-	ASSPLGGYYGYT
TRBV6-6	TRBJ2-1	TRBD1	ACRMGQGLSNEQF
TRBV5-5	TRBJ2-1	TRBD1	ASSPRDRANSEQF
TRBV15	TRBJ2-2	-	ATSRDGRENTGELF
TRBV4-3	TRBJ2-3	-	ASSQDGQRTDTQY
TRBV6-6	TRBJ2-3	-	ASSDRQADTQY
TRBV11-2	TRBJ2-7	-	ASSPVLIGGFSYEQY
TRBV2	TRBJ2-7	TRBD1	ASSSTGGDSYEQY
TRBV7-2	TRBJ2-7	-	ASSLVGQGEQY
TRBV29-1	TRBJ1-1	TRBD1	SVRQGYADTEAF
TRBV11-1	TRBJ2-2	-	ASSLKSSGPGTGELF